This T cell receptor beta chain was observed in a study of shared clonotypes between healthy human individuals. The repertoire was sequenced with immunoSEQ multiplex PCR; TCRdb's copy has only in-frame clones and lacks some. The sample has about 1,500,000 clones, more than 95% seen once. This CDR3 has 13 residues. With V trimmed by 7 bases and J by 1 base, 2 bases remained unmatched. Germline CDR1 LNHNV, CDR2 YYDKDF (reference sequence). The chain is built from TRBV15 and TRBJ2-3, with TRBD2 identical over 7 bases. This clonotype originated in a man in his thirties or forties in good health. Source material: naive CD4+ T cells sorted from blood. The subset here: CD45RA+ positively selected. The CDR3 DNA sequence: TGTGCCACCAAACGGGGGGGCACAGATACGCAGTATTTT. As protein: CATKRGGTDTQYF.